This T cell receptor (beta chain) was sequenced in a study of OX40 agonist ivuxolimab in advanced cancers. About the research overall: Patient treatment consisted of intravenous ivuxolimab administration every 2 weeks at 0.01 to 10 mg/kg.

As to this clone: Its antigen is undetermined.

Germline CDR1 reads SGHKS; CDR2 reads YYEKEE (reference sequence). CDR3 length: 12 residues. Trimming took off 1 base at V and 3 bases at J, with 5 bases between the two ends. Sequencing was performed with immunoSEQ multiplex PCR; in TCRdb, only in-frame clones are kept and a portion is missing. The repertoire holds about 65,000 clones, roughly 80% seen once, with 1.9% in the top ten. General study findings and limits: By week 6 at 0.1 to 3.0 mg/kg, blood CD4+ and CD8+ T cells had expanded clonally. Some of the lowest clonal expansion was seen in partial responders at 0.1-3.0 mg/kg. Expanded clones tended on average to be more numerous among CD8+ T cells than CD4+.

The chain employs TRBV5-5 and TRBJ2-7, with D possibly TRBD1 on 5 matching bases. The receptor comes from an adult with an advanced solid tumor such as melanoma, head and neck, liver or kidney cancer. Sequencing was performed on CD4+ or CD8+ T cells sorted from blood, taken in a trial of the OX40 agonist ivuxolimab. The CDR3 DNA reads TGTGCCAGCAGCTTGCAGGGCTACGAGCAGTACTTC. Its protein is CASSLQGYEQYF.